A single sample gave rise to the 8 T cell receptor beta chains below, sequenced in a study of CD8 T cells in ankylosing spondylitis. From the 5' RACE reads, TCRdb called clonotypes with MiXCR, one entry per CDR3 protein. The profile shows 200,000 to 300,000 distinct CDR3 sequences, over 8.5% of them singletons. The sample comprised blood, either unsorted or a sorted T cell fraction (not recorded which). The receptors here all came from a male donor with ankylosing spondylitis or in good health (not recorded which).

The V gene is TRBV27, the J gene TRBJ2-7; the match to TRBD1 covers 9 bases. V lost 2 bases, J lost 3 bases, and 5 bases stayed unmatched. Germline values: CDR1 MNHEY, CDR2 SMNVEV (reference sequence). The CDR3 totals 15 residues. The CDR3 DNA sequence: TGTGCCAGCAGTTTACCTGGACAGGGGATCTACGAGCAGTACTTC. Amino acids: CASSLPGQGIYEQYF.

The table lists this clonotype with many counts. In nucleotides, the CDR3 is TGCAGTGCTAGAGTCCCGGGACAGGGGCCCTACAATGAGCAGTTCTTC. Its protein product is CSARVPGQGPYNEQFF. The rearrangement uses TRBV20-1 and TRBJ2-1, with TRBD1 matching over 10 bases. Germline V gives CDR1 DFQATT, CDR2 SNEGSKA (reference sequence). The CDR3 length is 16 residues. The trim removed 1 base at V and 2 bases at J, leaving 5 bases unmatched.

This clonotype was found many times. CDR3 protein: CASSAQLGIGSYNEQFF. CDR3 nucleotide sequence: TGTGCCAGCAGCGCCCAACTAGGGATAGGGTCCTACAATGAGCAGTTCTTC. The rearrangement links TRBV9 to TRBJ2-1; D may be TRBD2 (5 bases). Germline CDR1 SGDLS, CDR2 YYNGEE. This CDR3 spans 17 amino acids. Between the trimmed V and J ends, which lost 3 bases and 1 base, there was a span of 17 bases.

This clonotype was counted at least ten times. This chain connects TRBV20-1 to TRBJ2-7; 8 bases fit TRBD2. The CDR3 loop spans 15 amino acids. The germline V gene encodes CDR1 DFQATT and CDR2 SNEGSKA (reference sequence). V trimming: 6 bases; J trimming: 6 bases; junction bases outside the gene matches: 16. CDR3 region: CSAHTLVAGGVEQYF. CDR3 coding DNA: TGCAGTGCCCACACCCTTGTTGCGGGAGGCGTCGAGCAGTACTTC.

Ten or more counts support this clonotype. The chain joins TRBV10-3 to TRBJ2-2; D is possibly TRBD1 (6 bases). The V gene's germline CDR1 is ENHRY and CDR2 SYGVKD. Trimming left V 6 bases short and J 6 bases short, with 14 bases between. There are 14 residues in the CDR3. The CDR3 DNA reads as TGTGCCATCAGGGGACAAGGCCAACCCGGGGAGCTGTTTTTT. Protein product: CAIRGQGQPGELFF.

This clonotype has a count of ten or more. This rearrangement joins TRBV6-5 to TRBJ2-3; D is undetermined. The CDR3 runs to 13 residues. From germline, CDR1 is MNHEY and CDR2 SVGAGI. Between the trimmed V and J ends, which lost 4 bases and 4 bases, there was a span of 9 bases. The CDR3 is CASSLTAPDTQYF. CDR3 sequence (DNA): TGTGCCAGCAGTTTAACCGCCCCAGATACGCAGTATTTT.

Many counts were recorded for this clonotype. V is TRBV5-1 and J is TRBJ2-7; D call uncertain. Trimming took off 5 bases at V and 4 bases at J, with 10 bases between the two ends. The CDR3 is 12 amino acids. Germline assignment: CDR1 SGHRS and CDR2 YFSETQ. The CDR3 loop is CASSPSKYEQYF. The CDR3 region has the DNA TGCGCCAGCAGTCCCAGTAAGTACGAGCAGTACTTC. The whole variable domain, filled in from reference TRBV5-1 and TRBJ2-7, reads KAGVTQTPRYLIKTRGQQVTLSCSPISGHRSVSWYQQTPGQGLQFLFEYFSETQRNKGNFPGRFSGRQFSNSRSEMNVSTLELGDSALYLCASSPSKYEQYFGPGTRLTVT.

This clonotype was observed at least ten times. The chain couples TRBV7-2 to TRBJ1-2, with D unresolved. V lost 1 base to trimming and J lost 4 bases, with 10 bases between them. This CDR3 contains 14 residues. Germline V gene sequence: CDR1 SGHTA, CDR2 FQGNSA. CDR3 bases: TGTGCCAGCAGCTTAGACAGCCCACTCTATGGCTACACCTTC. Translating it yields CASSLDSPLYGYTF.